This record concerns one T cell receptor (beta chain) sequence. Trimming took off 0 bases at V and 5 bases at J, with 17 bases between the two ends. The CDR3 is 17 residues long. CDR1 is MGHRA, CDR2 YSYEKL, per germline. Original handling: Amplification of reference gene primers provided the estimated nucleated cell counts. Generated by immunoSEQ multiplex PCR, the TCRdb table keeps only in-frame clones and is missing some. V and J calls and clone size come straight from that table; D and trimming were deduced from the DNA. The profile shows 100,000 to 150,000 clones, roughly 83% of them singletons. The sample belongs to a study of blood T cell repertoires in COVID-19. Across the whole study: There were acute and convalescent COVID-19 samples, and they came from the United States, Italy and Spain. From T cells, B-cell-depleted T cells, or PBMCs came the material, which was cDNA or gDNA.

The chain combines TRBV4-1 with TRBJ1-3; tentatively, D is TRBD1 (6 bases). The TCR was taken from a woman aged 25 to 39 who had recovered from COVID-19. Input material: peripheral blood. The CDR3 DNA reads as TGCGCCAGCAGCCAAGAGGGGGTCCCCAGGGGTCGAAACACCATATATTTT. This gives the protein CASSQEGVPRGRNTIYF.